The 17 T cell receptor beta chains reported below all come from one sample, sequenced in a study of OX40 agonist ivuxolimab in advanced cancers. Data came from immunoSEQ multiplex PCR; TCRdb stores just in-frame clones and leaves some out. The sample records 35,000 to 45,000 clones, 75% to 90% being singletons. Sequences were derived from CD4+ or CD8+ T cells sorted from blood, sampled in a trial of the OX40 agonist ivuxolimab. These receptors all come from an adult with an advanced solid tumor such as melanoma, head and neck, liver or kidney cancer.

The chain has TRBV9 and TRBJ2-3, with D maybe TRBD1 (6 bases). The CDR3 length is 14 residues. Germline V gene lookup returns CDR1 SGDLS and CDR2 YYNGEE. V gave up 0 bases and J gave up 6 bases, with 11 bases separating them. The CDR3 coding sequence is TGTGCCAGCAGCGTAGGGGCAGGGGTGGATACGCAGTATTTT. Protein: CASSVGAGVDTQYF.

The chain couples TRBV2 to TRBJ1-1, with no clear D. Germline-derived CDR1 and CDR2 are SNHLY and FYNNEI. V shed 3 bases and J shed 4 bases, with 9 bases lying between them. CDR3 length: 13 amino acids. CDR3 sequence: CASSEQAGTEAFF. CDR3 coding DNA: TGTGCCAGCAGTGAGCAGGCTGGCACTGAAGCTTTCTTT.

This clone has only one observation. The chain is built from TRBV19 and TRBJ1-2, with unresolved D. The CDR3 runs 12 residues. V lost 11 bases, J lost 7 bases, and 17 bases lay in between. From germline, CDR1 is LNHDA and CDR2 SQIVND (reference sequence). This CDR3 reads CAASSMDSGYTF. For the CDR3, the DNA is TGTGCCGCCAGTAGTATGGATTCTGGCTACACCTTC.

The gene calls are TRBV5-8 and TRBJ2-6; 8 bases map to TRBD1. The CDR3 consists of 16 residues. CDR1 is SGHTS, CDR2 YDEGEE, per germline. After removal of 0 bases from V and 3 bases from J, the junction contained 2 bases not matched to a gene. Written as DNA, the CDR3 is TGTGCCAGCAGCTTGGACAGGGGGATTGGGGCCAACGTCCTGACTTTC. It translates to CASSLDRGIGANVLTF. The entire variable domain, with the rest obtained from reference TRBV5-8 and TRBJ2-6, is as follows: EAGVTQSPTHLIKTRGQQATLRCSPISGHTSVYWYQQALGLGLQFLLWYDEGEERNRGNFPPRFSGRQFPNYSSELNVNALELEDSALYLCASSLDRGIGANVLTFGAGSRLTVL.

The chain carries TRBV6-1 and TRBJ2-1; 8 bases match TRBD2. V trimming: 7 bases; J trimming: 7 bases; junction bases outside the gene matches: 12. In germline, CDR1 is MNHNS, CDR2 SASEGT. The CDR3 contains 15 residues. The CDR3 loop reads CASTYEAGAFNEQFF. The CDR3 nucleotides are TGTGCCAGCACCTACGAAGCGGGGGCCTTTAATGAGCAGTTCTTC.

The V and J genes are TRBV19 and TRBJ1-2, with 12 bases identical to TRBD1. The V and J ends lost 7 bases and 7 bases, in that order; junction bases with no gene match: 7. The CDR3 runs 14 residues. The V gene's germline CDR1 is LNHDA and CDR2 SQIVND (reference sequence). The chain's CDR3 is CASTRDRGQSGYTF. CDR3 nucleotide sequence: TGTGCCAGTACCAGGGACAGGGGGCAATCTGGCTACACCTTC.

CDR3 coding DNA: TGTGCCAGTGCACTTGGATCGGACTATGGCTACACCTTC. Amino acids: CASALGSDYGYTF. The rearrangement uses TRBV19 and TRBJ1-2; no clear D gene. The CDR3 totals 13 residues. CDR1 LNHDA and CDR2 SQIVND come from the germline V gene (reference sequence). The V end was cut by 8 bases, the J end by 3 bases, with 13 bases between.

Here the CDR3 reads CASSLGLAGNTDTQYF. CDR3 in DNA: TGTGCCAGCAGCTTAGGACTAGCGGGGAACACAGATACGCAGTATTTT. This sequence joins TRBV7-9 and TRBJ2-3; TRBD2 matches at 11 bases. Germline V gene lookup returns CDR1 SEHNR and CDR2 FQNEAQ (reference sequence). V dropped 1 base and J dropped 2; count of bases not matched to a gene: 2. This CDR3 contains 16 residues.

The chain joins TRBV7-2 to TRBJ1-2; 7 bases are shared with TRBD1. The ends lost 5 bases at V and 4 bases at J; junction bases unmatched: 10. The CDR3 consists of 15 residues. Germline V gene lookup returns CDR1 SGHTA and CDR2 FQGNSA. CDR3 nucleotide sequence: TGTGCCAGCAGCCATCCAGGGGGTCGTACCTATGGCTACACCTTC. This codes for CASSHPGGRTYGYTF.

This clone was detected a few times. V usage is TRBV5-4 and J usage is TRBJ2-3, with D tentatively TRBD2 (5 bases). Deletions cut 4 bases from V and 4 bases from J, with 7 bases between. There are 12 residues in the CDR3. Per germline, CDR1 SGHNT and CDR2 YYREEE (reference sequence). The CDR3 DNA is TGTGCCAGCAGCGGGAGTGCAGATACGCAGTATTTT. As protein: CASSGSADTQYF.

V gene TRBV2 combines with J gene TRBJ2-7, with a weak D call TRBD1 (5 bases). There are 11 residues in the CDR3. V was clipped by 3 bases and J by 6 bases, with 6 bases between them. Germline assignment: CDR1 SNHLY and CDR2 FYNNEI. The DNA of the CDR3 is TGTGCCAGCAGTGAGACAGTCGAGCAGTACTTC. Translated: CASSETVEQYF.

CDR3 sequence: CASTPDSTGQYIQYF. The CDR3 DNA reads as TGTGCCAGCACCCCGGACTCGACAGGGCAATACATTCAGTACTTC. J is TRBJ2-4 and V is TRBV6-5; TRBD1 agrees at 7 bases. Germline V gene data show CDR1 as MNHEY and CDR2 as SVGAGI. The V and J ends lost 7 bases and 8 bases, in that order; junction bases with no gene match: 14. The CDR3 covers 15 residues.

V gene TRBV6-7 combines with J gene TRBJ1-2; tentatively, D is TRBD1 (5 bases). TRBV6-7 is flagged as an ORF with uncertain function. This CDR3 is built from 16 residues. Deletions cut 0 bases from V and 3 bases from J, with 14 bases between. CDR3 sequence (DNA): TGTGCCAGCAGTTACTCATCAGGGACCACTTACTATGGCTACACCTTC. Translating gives CASSYSSGTTYYGYTF.

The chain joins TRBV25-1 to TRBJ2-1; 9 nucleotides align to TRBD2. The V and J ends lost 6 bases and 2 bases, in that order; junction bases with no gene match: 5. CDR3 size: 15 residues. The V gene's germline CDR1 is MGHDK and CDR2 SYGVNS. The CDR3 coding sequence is TGTGCCAGCAGACTTAGCGGGAGCGCCTACAATGAGCAGTTCTTC. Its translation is CASRLSGSAYNEQFF.

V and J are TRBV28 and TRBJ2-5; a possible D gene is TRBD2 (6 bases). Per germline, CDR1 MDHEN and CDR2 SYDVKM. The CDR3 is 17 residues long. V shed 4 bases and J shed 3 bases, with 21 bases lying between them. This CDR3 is CASSSIQAGTLEETQYF. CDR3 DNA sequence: TGTGCCAGCAGTTCAATTCAAGCCGGGACTCTTGAAGAGACCCAGTACTTC. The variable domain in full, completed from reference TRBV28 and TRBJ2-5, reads DVKVTQSSRYLVKRTGEKVFLECVQDMDHENMFWYRQDPGLGLRLIYFSYDVKMKEKGDIPEGYSVSREKKERFSLILESASTNQTSMYLCASSSIQAGTLEETQYFGPGTRLLVL.

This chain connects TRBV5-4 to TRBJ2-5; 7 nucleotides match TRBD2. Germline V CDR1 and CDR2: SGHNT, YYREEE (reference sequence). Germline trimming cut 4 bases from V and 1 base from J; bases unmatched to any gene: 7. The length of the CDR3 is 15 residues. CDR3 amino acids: CASSSSGTIQETQYF. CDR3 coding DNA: TGTGCCAGCAGCAGCAGCGGGACCATCCAAGAGACCCAGTACTTC.

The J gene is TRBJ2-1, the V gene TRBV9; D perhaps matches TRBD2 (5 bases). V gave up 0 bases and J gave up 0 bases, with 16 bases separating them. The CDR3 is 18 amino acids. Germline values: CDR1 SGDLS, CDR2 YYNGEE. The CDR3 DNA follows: TGTGCCAGCAGCGTAGGAGTTGGCGGAGGTAGCTCCTACAATGAGCAGTTCTTC. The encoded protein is CASSVGVGGGSSYNEQFF.